The present T cell receptor (beta chain) was sequenced within a study of blood T cell repertoires in COVID-19. In the study overall: From the United States, Italy and Spain came samples of acute and convalescent COVID-19. Sample material is recorded as cDNA or gDNA derived from T cells, B-cell-depleted T cells, or PBMCs.

Repertoires were generated with immunoSEQ multiplex PCR, while TCRdb's copy carries only in-frame clones and drops some. This repertoire shows over 80,000 clones, nearly 90% found once; its top ten account for around 7.9%. The CDR3 runs to 15 residues. Trimming stripped 5 bases from V and 5 bases from J, with 15 bases between. Germline V gene sequence: CDR1 SGHTA, CDR2 FQGNSA. The chain uses TRBV7-2 and TRBJ1-4; D gene uncertain. The TCR sequence derives from a man aged 70-80 years with acute or convalescent COVID-19. Sequences were obtained from peripheral blood. The chain's CDR3 is CASSLPTRGNEKLFF. Here the CDR3 DNA reads TGTGCCAGCAGCCTACCAACCCGAGGGAATGAAAAACTGTTTTTT.